This T cell receptor (beta chain) was documented in a study of cytomegalovirus exposure and HLA in healthy donors. This CDR3 has 14 amino acids. Germline CDR1 and CDR2: SGHDN and FVKESK. The J segment lost 5 bases and the V segment lost 6 bases, leaving 7 bases of the junction unmatched. Study results and caveats: Cytomegalovirus-associated TCR beta chains were listed, numbering around 150. First-cohort TCR clusters were later found to tend to co-occur in the roughly 120 validation repertoires.

The repertoire was sequenced with immunoSEQ multiplex PCR; TCRdb's copy has only in-frame clones and lacks some. The sample lists more than 60,000 clones; approximately 90% were seen once. A word on this clone: Antigen: not known.

Sample: PBMCs. V and J are TRBV14 and TRBJ2-5, with 9 nucleotides matching TRBD2. This clonotype originated in a woman under 30 in good health and CMV-seronegative. CDR3 DNA: TGTGCCAGCAGTCGGACTAGCGTGCGGGAGACCCAGTACTTC. It translates to CASSRTSVRETQYF. The variable domain in full, with the rest retrieved from reference TRBV14 and TRBJ2-5, is EAGVTQFPSHSVIEKGQTVTLRCDPISGHDNLYWYRRVMGKEIKFLLHFVKESKQDESGMPNNRFLAERTGGTYSTLKVQPAELEDSGVYFCASSRTSVRETQYFGPGTRLLVL.